This TCR beta chain was recovered during a study of T cell repertoires in cytomegalovirus infection. TCRdb reprocessed the reads via MiXCR and lists one record per CDR3 protein. The sample includes around 180,000 distinct CDR3 sequences, 28% of them seen just once. Study findings and constraints: HLA-C-restricted CMV-specific TCR beta clonotypes were dominant in the ex vivo response. Individuals carrying CMV plus the relevant HLA were identified by cumulative frequency of public TCR beta families.

The V end was cut by 7 bases, the J end by 1 base, with 15 bases between. The CDR3 runs to 15 residues. Germline V lookup: CDR1 LNHDA, CDR2 SQIVND (reference sequence). Details on this clonotype: Antigen: not known.

J is TRBJ2-3 and V is TRBV19, with D maybe TRBD1 (6 bases). Sequenced material: PBMCs. The receptor was derived from a human donor in good health (CMV status not recorded). Some clones in this sample may be carry-over from other donors' samples. CDR3 in amino acids: CASTSNGGRTDTQYF. CDR3 coding DNA: TGTGCCAGTACCTCCAATGGGGGCCGCACAGATACGCAGTATTTT.